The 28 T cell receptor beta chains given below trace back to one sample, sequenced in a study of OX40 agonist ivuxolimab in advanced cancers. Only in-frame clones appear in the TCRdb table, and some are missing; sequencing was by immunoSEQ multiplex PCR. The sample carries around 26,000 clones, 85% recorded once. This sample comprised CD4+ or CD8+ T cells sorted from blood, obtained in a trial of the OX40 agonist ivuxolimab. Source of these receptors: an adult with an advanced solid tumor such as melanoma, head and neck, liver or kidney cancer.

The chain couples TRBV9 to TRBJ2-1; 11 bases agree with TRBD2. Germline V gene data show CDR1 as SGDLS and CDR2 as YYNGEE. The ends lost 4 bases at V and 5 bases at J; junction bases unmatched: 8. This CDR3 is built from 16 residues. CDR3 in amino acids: CASSIHSGGANNEQFF. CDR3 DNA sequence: TGTGCCAGCAGCATACATAGCGGGGGGGCGAACAATGAGCAGTTCTTC.

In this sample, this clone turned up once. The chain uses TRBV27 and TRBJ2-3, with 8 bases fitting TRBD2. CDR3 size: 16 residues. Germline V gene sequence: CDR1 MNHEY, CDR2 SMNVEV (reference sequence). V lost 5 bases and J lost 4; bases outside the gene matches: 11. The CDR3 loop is CASSPRTSKMADTQYF. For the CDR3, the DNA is TGTGCCAGCAGTCCACGGACTAGCAAGATGGCAGATACGCAGTATTTT.

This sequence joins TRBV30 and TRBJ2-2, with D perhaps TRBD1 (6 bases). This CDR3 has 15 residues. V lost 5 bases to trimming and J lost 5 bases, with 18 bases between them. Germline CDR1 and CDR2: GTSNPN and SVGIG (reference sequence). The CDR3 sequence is CAWVGLGGITGELFF. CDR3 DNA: TGTGCCTGGGTTGGTTTAGGGGGAATAACCGGGGAGCTGTTTTTT.

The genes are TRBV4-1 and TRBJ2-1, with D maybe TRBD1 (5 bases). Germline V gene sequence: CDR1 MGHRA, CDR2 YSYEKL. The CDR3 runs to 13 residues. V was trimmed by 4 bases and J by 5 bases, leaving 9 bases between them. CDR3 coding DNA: TGCGCCAGCAGCCTACAGGAGAACAATGAGCAGTTCTTC. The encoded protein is CASSLQENNEQFF.

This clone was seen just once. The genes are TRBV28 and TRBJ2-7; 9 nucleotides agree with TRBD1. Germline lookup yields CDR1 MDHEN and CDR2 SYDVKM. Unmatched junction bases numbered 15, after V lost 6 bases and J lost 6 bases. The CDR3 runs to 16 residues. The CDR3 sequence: CASRTPRDRVDGEQYF. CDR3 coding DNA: TGTGCCAGCAGGACGCCCCGGGACAGGGTGGATGGCGAGCAGTACTTC. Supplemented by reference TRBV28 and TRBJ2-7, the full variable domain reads DVKVTQSSRYLVKRTGEKVFLECVQDMDHENMFWYRQDPGLGLRLIYFSYDVKMKEKGDIPEGYSVSREKKERFSLILESASTNQTSMYLCASRTPRDRVDGEQYFGPGTRLTVT.

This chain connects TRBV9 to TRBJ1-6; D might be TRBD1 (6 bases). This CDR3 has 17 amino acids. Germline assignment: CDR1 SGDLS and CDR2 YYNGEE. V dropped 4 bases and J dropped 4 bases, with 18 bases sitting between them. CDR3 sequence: CASSISTGEGYNSPLHF. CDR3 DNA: TGTGCCAGCAGCATATCGACAGGAGAAGGATATAATTCACCCCTCCACTTT.

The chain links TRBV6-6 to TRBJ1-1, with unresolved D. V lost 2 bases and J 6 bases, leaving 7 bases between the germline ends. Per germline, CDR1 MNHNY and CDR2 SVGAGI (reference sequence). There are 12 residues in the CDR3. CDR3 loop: CASSYGRAEAFF. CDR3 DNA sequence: TGTGCCAGCAGTTACGGTCGGGCTGAAGCTTTCTTT.

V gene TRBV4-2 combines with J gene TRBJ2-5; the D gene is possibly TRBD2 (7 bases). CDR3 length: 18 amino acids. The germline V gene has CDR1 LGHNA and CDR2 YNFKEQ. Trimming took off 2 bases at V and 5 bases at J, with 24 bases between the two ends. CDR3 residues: CASSQHPRGGGEQETQYF. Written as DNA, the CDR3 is TGTGCCAGCAGCCAACATCCCCGAGGGGGAGGGGAGCAGGAGACCCAGTACTTC.

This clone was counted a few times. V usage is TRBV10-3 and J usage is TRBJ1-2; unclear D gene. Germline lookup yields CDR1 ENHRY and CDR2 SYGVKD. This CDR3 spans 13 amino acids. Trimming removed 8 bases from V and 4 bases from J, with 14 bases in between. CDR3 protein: CAIFAKSPYGYTF. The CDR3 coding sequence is TGTGCCATCTTCGCGAAGTCTCCCTATGGCTACACCTTC.

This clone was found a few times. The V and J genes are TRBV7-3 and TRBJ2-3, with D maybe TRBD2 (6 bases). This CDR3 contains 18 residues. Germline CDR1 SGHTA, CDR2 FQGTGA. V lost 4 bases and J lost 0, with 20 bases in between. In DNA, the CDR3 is TGTGCCAGCAGCTCAAATCTCCGGGCGGGGATTAGCACAGATACGCAGTATTTT. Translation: CASSSNLRAGISTDTQYF.

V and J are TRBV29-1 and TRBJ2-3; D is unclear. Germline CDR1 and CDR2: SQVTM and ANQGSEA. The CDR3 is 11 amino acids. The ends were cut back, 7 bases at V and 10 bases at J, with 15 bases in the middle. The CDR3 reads CSAAIGLAQYF. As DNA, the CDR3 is TGCAGCGCCGCTATAGGATTAGCGCAGTATTTT.

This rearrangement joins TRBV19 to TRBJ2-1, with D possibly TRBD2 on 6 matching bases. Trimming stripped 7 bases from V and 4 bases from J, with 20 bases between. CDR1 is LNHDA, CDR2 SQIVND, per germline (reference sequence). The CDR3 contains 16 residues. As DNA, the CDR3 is TGTGCCAGTACCTTAAGCGCAGGGAGGATTTACAATGAGCAGTTCTTC. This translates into CASTLSAGRIYNEQFF.

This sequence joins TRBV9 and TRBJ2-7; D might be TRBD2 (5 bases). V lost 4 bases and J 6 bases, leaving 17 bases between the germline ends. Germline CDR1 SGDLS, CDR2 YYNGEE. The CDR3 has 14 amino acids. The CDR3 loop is CASSTGSGIPEQYF. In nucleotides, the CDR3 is TGTGCCAGCAGCACGGGGTCGGGCATCCCCGAGCAGTACTTC. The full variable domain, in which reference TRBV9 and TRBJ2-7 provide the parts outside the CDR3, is DSGVTQTPKHLITATGQRVTLRCSPRSGDLSVYWYQQSLDQGLQFLIQYYNGEERAKGNILERFSAQQFPDLHSELNLSSLELGDSALYFCASSTGSGIPEQYFGPGTRLTVT.

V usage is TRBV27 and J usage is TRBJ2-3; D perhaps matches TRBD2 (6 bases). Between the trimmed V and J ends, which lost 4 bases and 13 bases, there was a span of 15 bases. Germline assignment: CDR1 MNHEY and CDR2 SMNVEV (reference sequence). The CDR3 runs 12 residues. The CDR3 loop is CASSSPSGGEYF. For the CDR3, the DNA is TGTGCCAGCAGTTCCCCTTCCGGGGGTGAGTATTTT.

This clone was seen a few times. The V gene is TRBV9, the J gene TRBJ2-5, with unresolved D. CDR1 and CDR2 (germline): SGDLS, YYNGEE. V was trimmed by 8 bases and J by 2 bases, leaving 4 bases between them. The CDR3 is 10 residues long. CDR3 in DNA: TGTGCCAGGATTCAAGAGACCCAGTACTTC. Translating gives CARIQETQYF. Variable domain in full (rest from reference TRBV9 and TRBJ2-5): DSGVTQTPKHLITATGQRVTLRCSPRSGDLSVYWYQQSLDQGLQFLIQYYNGEERAKGNILERFSAQQFPDLHSELNLSSLELGDSALYFCARIQETQYFGPGTRLLVL.

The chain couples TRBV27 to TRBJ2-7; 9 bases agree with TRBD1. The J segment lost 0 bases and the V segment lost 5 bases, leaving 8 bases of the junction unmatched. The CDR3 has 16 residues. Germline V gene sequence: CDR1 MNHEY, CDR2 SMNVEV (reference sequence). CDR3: CASSTRTGVLSYEQYF. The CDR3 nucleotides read TGTGCCAGCAGTACGCGGACAGGGGTCCTCTCCTACGAGCAGTACTTC.

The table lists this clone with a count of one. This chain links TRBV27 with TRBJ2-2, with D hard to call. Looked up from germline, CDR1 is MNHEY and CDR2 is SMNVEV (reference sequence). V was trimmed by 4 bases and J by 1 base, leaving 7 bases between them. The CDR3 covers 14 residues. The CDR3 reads CASSSGVNTGELFF. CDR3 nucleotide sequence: TGTGCCAGCAGTTCAGGAGTGAACACCGGGGAGCTGTTTTTT.

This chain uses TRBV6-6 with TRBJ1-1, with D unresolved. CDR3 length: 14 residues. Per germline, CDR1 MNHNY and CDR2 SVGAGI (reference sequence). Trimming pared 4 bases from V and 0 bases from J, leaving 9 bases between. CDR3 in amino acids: CASSFSSLNTEAFF. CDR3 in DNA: TGTGCCAGCAGTTTCTCCTCGTTGAACACTGAAGCTTTCTTT.

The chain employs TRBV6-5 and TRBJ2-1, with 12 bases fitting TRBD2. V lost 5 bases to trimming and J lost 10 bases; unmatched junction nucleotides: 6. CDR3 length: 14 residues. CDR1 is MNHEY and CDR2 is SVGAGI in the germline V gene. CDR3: CASSLAGGDPEQFF. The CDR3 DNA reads TGTGCCAGCAGTCTAGCGGGGGGGGACCCGGAGCAGTTCTTC.

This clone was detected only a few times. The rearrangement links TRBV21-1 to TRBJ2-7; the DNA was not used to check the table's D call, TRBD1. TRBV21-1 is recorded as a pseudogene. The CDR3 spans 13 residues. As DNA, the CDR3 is TGTGCCAGCAGCCGAGACAGTACCTACGAGCAGTACTTC. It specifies CASSRDSTYEQYF.

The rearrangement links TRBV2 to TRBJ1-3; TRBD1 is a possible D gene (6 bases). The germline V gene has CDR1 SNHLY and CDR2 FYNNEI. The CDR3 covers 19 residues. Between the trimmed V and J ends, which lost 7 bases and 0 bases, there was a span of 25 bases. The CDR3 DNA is TGTGCCAGCAAAGGGATGCGGCACCCAGGGGTCCTCTCTGGAAACACCATATATTTT. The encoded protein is CASKGMRHPGVLSGNTIYF.

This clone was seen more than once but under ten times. The CDR3 sequence: CASSVGRYNEQFF. The CDR3 DNA sequence: TGTGCCAGCAGCGTAGGGCGGTACAATGAGCAGTTCTTC. The chain employs TRBV9 and TRBJ2-1; D is uncertain. Germline V CDR1 and CDR2: SGDLS, YYNGEE. There are 13 residues in the CDR3. V was pared by 0 bases and J by 4 bases, with 5 bases between.

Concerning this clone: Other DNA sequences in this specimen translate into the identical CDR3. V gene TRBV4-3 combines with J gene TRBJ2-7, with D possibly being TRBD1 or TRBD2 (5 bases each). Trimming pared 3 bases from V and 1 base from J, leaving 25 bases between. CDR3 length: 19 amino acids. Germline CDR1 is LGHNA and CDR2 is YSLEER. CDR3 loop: CASSHVNGASKESSYEQYF. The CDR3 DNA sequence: TGCGCCAGCAGCCACGTAAACGGGGCTAGCAAAGAAAGTTCCTACGAGCAGTACTTC.

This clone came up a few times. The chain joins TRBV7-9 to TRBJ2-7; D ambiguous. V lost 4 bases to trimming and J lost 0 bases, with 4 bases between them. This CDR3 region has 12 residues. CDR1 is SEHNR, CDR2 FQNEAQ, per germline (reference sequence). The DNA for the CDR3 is TGTGCCAGCAGCTCAACCTCCTACGAGCAGTACTTC. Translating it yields CASSSTSYEQYF.

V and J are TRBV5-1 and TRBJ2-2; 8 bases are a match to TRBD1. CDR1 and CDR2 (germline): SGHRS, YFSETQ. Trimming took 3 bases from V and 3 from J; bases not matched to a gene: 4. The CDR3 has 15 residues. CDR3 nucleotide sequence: TGCGCCAGCAGCTCACGACAGGGGTACACCGGGGAGCTGTTTTTT. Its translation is CASSSRQGYTGELFF.

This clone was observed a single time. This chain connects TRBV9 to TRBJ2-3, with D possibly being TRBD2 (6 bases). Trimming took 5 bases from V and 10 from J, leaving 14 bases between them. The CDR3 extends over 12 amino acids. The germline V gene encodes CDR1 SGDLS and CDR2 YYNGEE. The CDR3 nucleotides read TGTGCCAGCAGTCACCAGGGAGGTCCGCAGTATTTT. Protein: CASSHQGGPQYF. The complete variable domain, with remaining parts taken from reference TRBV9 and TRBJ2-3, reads DSGVTQTPKHLITATGQRVTLRCSPRSGDLSVYWYQQSLDQGLQFLIQYYNGEERAKGNILERFSAQQFPDLHSELNLSSLELGDSALYFCASSHQGGPQYFGPGTRLTVL.

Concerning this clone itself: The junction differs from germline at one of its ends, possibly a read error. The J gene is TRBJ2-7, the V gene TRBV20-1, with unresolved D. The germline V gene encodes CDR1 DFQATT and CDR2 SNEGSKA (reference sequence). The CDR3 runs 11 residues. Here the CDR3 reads CSAISGTSSTF. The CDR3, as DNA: TGCAGTGCCATAAGTGGCACCTCGAGTACCTTC.

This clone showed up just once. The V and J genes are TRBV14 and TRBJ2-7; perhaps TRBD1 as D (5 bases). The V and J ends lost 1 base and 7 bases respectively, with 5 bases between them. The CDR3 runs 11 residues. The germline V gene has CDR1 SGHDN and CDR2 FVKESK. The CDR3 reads CASSQGQEQYF. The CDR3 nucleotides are TGTGCCAGCAGCCAAGGACAGGAGCAGTACTTC.